This entry lists 6 T cell receptor beta chains sequenced from one sample in a study of response to subunit inactivated influenza vaccine. TCRdb independently ran MiXCR on the RT-PCR reads; one entry per CDR3 protein. The sample consists of 250,000 to 350,000 distinct CDR3 sequences, roughly 20% of them appearing once. Sequencing used PBMCs from blood, obtained about 20 months after vaccination. Receptors originate from a man aged 50-75 years who received an inactivated influenza vaccine.

This clonotype was seen a handful of times. V is TRBV6-1 and J is TRBJ2-1, with a weak D call TRBD2 (6 bases). There are 14 residues in the CDR3. Trimming left V 8 bases short and J 0 bases short, with 11 bases between. Germline loops: CDR1 MNHNS, CDR2 SASEGT. Written as DNA, the CDR3 is TGTGCCAGCTCTCCGGGGGTCTCCTACAATGAGCAGTTCTTC. Residues: CASSPGVSYNEQFF.

This chain uses TRBV2 with TRBJ2-7, with TRBD1 as a possible D gene (5 bases). This CDR3 is built from 15 residues. The germline V gene encodes CDR1 SNHLY and CDR2 FYNNEI. The ends were cut back, 4 bases at V and 3 bases at J, with 16 bases in the middle. The CDR3: CASSVSTARGYEQYF. Here the CDR3 DNA reads TGTGCCAGCAGTGTCTCGACAGCAAGAGGCTACGAGCAGTACTTC.

This chain joins TRBV7-2 and TRBJ2-1; D perhaps matches TRBD1 (6 bases). The germline gives CDR1 SGHTA, CDR2 FQGNSA. Trimming took 0 bases from V and 0 from J, leaving 15 bases between them. This CDR3 has 18 amino acids. The CDR3 protein is CASSLALGGWSSYNEQFF. In DNA, the CDR3 is TGTGCCAGCAGCTTAGCGCTAGGGGGATGGAGCTCCTACAATGAGCAGTTCTTC.

The chain recombines TRBV7-9 with TRBJ2-1; D ambiguous. Germline V gene sequence: CDR1 SEHNR, CDR2 FQNEAQ (reference sequence). V was trimmed by 1 base and J by 4 bases, leaving 11 bases between them. The CDR3 is 15 residues long. The CDR3 is CASSLDSAGYNEQFF. In nucleotides, the CDR3 is TGTGCCAGCAGCTTAGATTCGGCAGGATACAATGAGCAGTTCTTC.

V and J are TRBV28 and TRBJ2-7; 9 bases agree with TRBD1. There are 13 residues in the CDR3. Germline V lookup: CDR1 MDHEN, CDR2 SYDVKM. The V and J ends lost 10 bases and 4 bases, in that order; junction bases with no gene match: 8. The CDR3 region is CATIPTGGYEQYF. Written as DNA, the CDR3 is TGTGCCACCATTCCGACAGGGGGGTACGAGCAGTACTTC.

This clonotype was seen a few times. V and J are TRBV28 and TRBJ1-1, with D uncertain. The V end lost 6 bases, the J end lost 6 bases, and 20 bases lay between the germline ends. CDR1 is MDHEN, CDR2 SYDVKM, per germline. The CDR3 totals 15 residues. CDR3 sequence (DNA): TGTGCCAGCAGCCCCTGGACCGGAGGCGGCGCTGAAGCTTTCTTT. Its protein product is CASSPWTGGGAEAFF.